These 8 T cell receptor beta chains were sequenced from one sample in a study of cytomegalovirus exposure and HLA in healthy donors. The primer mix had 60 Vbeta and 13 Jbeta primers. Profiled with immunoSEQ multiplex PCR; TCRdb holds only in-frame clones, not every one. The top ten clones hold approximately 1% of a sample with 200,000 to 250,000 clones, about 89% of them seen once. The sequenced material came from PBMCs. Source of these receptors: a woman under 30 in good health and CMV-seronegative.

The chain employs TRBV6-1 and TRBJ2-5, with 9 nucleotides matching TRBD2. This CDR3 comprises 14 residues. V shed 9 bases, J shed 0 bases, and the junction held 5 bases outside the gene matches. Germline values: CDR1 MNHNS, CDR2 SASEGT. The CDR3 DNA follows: TGTGCCAGTTGTGCGGGGGGGTACCAAGAGACCCAGTACTTC. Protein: CASCAGGYQETQYF.

CDR3 in amino acids: CASSTEQGRWSKNEQYF. The CDR3 DNA is TGTGCCAGTAGTACCGAACAGGGTAGGTGGTCCAAGAACGAGCAGTACTTC. The chain has TRBV19 and TRBJ2-7; D is possibly TRBD1 (6 bases). The CDR3 is 17 residues long. V lost 4 bases and J 5 bases, leaving 24 bases between the germline ends. Per the germline V gene, CDR1 is LNHDA and CDR2 is SQIVND (reference sequence).

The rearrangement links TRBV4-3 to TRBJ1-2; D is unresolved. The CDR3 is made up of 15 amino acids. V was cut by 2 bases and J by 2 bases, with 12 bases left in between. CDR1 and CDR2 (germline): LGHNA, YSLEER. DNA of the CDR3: TGCGCCAGCAGCCAACAGAGTACACTAAACTATGGCTACACCTTC. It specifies CASSQQSTLNYGYTF.

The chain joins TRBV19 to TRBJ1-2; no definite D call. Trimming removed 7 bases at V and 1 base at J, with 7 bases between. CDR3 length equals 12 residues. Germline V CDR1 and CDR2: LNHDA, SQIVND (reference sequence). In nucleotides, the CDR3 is TGTGCCAGTAACGACAATAACTATGGCTACACCTTC. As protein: CASNDNNYGYTF.

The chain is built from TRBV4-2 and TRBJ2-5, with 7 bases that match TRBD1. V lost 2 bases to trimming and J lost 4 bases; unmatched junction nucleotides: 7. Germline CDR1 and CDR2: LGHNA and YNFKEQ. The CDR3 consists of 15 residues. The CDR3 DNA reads TGTGCCAGCAGCCAACCCGACAGGGTGGGAGAGACCCAGTACTTC. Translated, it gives CASSQPDRVGETQYF.

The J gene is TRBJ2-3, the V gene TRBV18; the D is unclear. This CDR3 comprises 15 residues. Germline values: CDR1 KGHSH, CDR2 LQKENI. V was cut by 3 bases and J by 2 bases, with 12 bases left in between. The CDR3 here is CASSPTTPLTDTQYF. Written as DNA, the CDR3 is TGTGCCAGCTCACCCACTACCCCCCTCACAGATACGCAGTATTTT.

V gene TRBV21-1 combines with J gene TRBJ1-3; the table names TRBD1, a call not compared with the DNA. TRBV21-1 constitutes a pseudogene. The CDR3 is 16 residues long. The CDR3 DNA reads TGTGCCAGCACCGATTTGACAGAACTCTCTGGAAACACCATATATTTT. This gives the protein CASTDLTELSGNTIYF.

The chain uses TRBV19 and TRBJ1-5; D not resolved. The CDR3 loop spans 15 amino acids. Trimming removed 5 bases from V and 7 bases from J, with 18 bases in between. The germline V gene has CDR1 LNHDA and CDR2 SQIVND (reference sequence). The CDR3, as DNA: TGTGCCAGTAGTGAGGACGGCCTAGGAGGACAGCCCCAGCATTTT. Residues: CASSEDGLGGQPQHF.